This T cell receptor (beta chain) came from a study of blood T cell repertoires in COVID-19. Study background: T cells, B-cell-depleted T cells, or PBMCs supplied cDNA or gDNA.

Generated by immunoSEQ multiplex PCR, the TCRdb table keeps only in-frame clones and is missing some. The table shows 200,000 to 250,000 clones, with around nine tenths occurring only once. Germline assignment: CDR1 SGHNT and CDR2 YYREEE (reference sequence). The CDR3 is made up of 16 amino acids. Trimming cost V 0 bases and J 5 bases; bases outside gene matches: 10. V and J are TRBV5-4 and TRBJ2-5; the match to TRBD2 covers 7 bases. The sequence was obtained from a man aged 25-45 years who had recovered from COVID-19. Sequenced material: PBMCs or T cells enriched from blood (not recorded which). In nucleotides, the CDR3 is TGTGCCAGCAGCTTGGGGGGACGGGGAGGGCTCGAGACCCAGTACTTC. It translates to CASSLGGRGGLETQYF.